This T cell receptor beta chain was documented in a study of cytomegalovirus exposure and HLA in healthy donors. The repertoire was sequenced with immunoSEQ multiplex PCR; TCRdb's copy has only in-frame clones and lacks some. Of 110,000 or so clones in the sample, more than 85% were seen once. CDR1 and CDR2 (germline): LGHNT, FRNRAP. V shed 4 bases, J shed 4 bases, and the junction held 17 bases outside the gene matches. This CDR3 has 18 amino acids. What was sequenced was PBMCs. This clonotype originated in a man aged 18 to 29 in good health and CMV-seropositive. This sequence joins TRBV12-5 and TRBJ1-1, with 8 bases aligning to TRBD1. The CDR3: CASGSPDSGGTEGTEAFF. In nucleotides, the CDR3 is TGTGCTAGTGGTTCCCCGGATTCAGGGGGCACGGAGGGCACTGAAGCTTTCTTT.